The 22 T cell receptor beta chains below come from one sample, sequenced in a study of cytomegalovirus exposure and HLA in healthy donors. The PCR ran on 60 Vbeta and 13 Jbeta primers. TCRdb keeps only in-frame clones here, not all; method: immunoSEQ multiplex PCR. The repertoire holds 220,000 or so clones, with more than 65% as singletons. Sequenced material: PBMCs. The receptors shown here come from a man in his fifties or sixties in good health and CMV-seronegative.

The chain has TRBV6-5 and TRBJ1-3; 8 positions match TRBD1. The trim removed 4 bases at V and 3 bases at J, leaving 2 bases unmatched. The CDR3 extends over 14 amino acids. Germline CDR1 MNHEY, CDR2 SVGAGI. The DNA of the CDR3 is TGTGCCAGCAGTTGGACAGGGCGTGGAAACACCATATATTTT. It yields the protein CASSWTGRGNTIYF.

This chain connects TRBV4-2 to TRBJ2-1, with 11 bases that match TRBD2. This CDR3 is 16 amino acids long. With V trimmed by 4 bases and J by 7 bases, 9 bases remained unmatched. Looked up from germline, CDR1 is LGHNA and CDR2 is YNFKEQ. CDR3 in DNA: TGTGCCAGCAGCCCATATCTACTAGCGGGAGTAAATGAGCAGTTCTTC. This gives the protein CASSPYLLAGVNEQFF.

The chain links TRBV28 to TRBJ2-1, with 14 bases aligning to TRBD2. Trimming removed 5 bases from V and 8 bases from J; junction bases left unmatched: 11. This CDR3 region has 17 residues. Germline V gene data show CDR1 as MDHEN and CDR2 as SYDVKM. The CDR3 sequence is CASSTTGLAGVGDEQFF. DNA for the CDR3: TGTGCCAGCAGTACAACGGGACTAGCGGGAGTCGGGGATGAGCAGTTCTTC.

The CDR3 protein is CASSRGGTGLPGELFF. The CDR3 DNA follows: TGTGCCAGCAGCCGGGGAGGGACAGGGTTGCCCGGGGAGCTGTTTTTT. The rearrangement joins TRBV28 to TRBJ2-2; 9 bases are shared with TRBD1. The V gene's germline CDR1 is MDHEN and CDR2 SYDVKM. This CDR3 has 16 residues. With V trimmed by 6 bases and J by 6 bases, 11 bases remained unmatched.

This clone was seen a handful of times. V is TRBV2 and J is TRBJ2-4, with 10 bases that match TRBD1. The CDR3 has 15 residues. Trimming removed 6 bases from V and 6 bases from J; junction bases left unmatched: 8. Germline values: CDR1 SNHLY, CDR2 FYNNEI. The CDR3 protein is CASRFRQGAINIQYF. CDR3 in DNA: TGTGCCAGCAGATTTCGACAGGGGGCGATAAACATTCAGTACTTC. The variable domain in full, completed from reference TRBV2 and TRBJ2-4, reads EPEVTQTPSHQVTQMGQEVILRCVPISNHLYFYWYRQILGQKVEFLVSFYNNEISEKSEIFDDQFSVERPDGSNFTLKIRSTKLEDSAMYFCASRFRQGAINIQYFGAGTRLSVL.

The gene calls are TRBV7-9 and TRBJ1-1, with 7 nucleotides matching TRBD1. The ends lost 4 bases at V and 5 bases at J; junction bases unmatched: 10. Germline CDR1 and CDR2: SEHNR and FQNEAQ (reference sequence). This CDR3 region has 15 residues. CDR3: CASSSGTAGWTEAFF. CDR3 in DNA: TGTGCCAGCAGCTCCGGGACAGCCGGATGGACTGAAGCTTTCTTT.

This chain uses TRBV19 with TRBJ1-5, with D possibly TRBD1 on 5 matching bases. Germline lookup yields CDR1 LNHDA and CDR2 SQIVND (reference sequence). CDR3 length: 14 residues. Trimming took 7 bases from V and 4 from J, leaving 14 bases between them. The DNA of the CDR3 is TGTGCCAGTACCTCAGGGCGGGGGAATCAGCCCCAGCATTTT. As protein: CASTSGRGNQPQHF.

This clone has only one observation. The rearrangement joins TRBV30 to TRBJ2-1; the D gene is possibly TRBD1 (5 bases). The germline gives CDR1 GTSNPN, CDR2 SVGIG (reference sequence). Trimming removed 3 bases from V and 7 bases from J, with 13 bases in between. The CDR3 has 13 amino acids. The chain's CDR3 is CAWRAAPGNEQFF. CDR3 sequence (DNA): TGTGCCTGGAGGGCGGCCCCAGGGAATGAGCAGTTCTTC. The complete variable domain, with remaining parts taken from reference TRBV30 and TRBJ2-1, reads SQTIHQWPATLVQPVGSPLSLECTVEGTSNPNLYWYRQAAGRGLQLLFYSVGIGQISSEVPQNLSASRPQDRQFILSSKKLLLSDSGFYLCAWRAAPGNEQFFGPGTRLTVL.

The chain links TRBV5-4 to TRBJ1-2; D possibly corresponds to TRBD1 (5 bases). This CDR3 comprises 13 residues. Germline CDR1 and CDR2: SGHNT and YYREEE (reference sequence). V gave up 0 bases and J gave up 6 bases, with 9 bases separating them. The CDR3 nucleotides read TGTGCCAGCAGCTTGGATCGGGGGGATGGCTACACCTTC. Residues: CASSLDRGDGYTF.

The chain uses TRBV7-9 and TRBJ2-7, with D tentatively TRBD2 (6 bases). Trimming pared 6 bases from V and 2 bases from J, leaving 14 bases between. This CDR3 contains 14 residues. From germline, CDR1 is SEHNR and CDR2 FQNEAQ (reference sequence). The CDR3 reads CASSSRDSAYEQYF. As DNA, the CDR3 is TGTGCCAGCAGTTCCCGGGACTCGGCCTACGAGCAGTACTTC.

The CDR3 is CASRTSWAETQYF. CDR3 nucleotide sequence: TGTGCCAGCAGGACTAGCTGGGCAGAGACCCAGTACTTC. J is TRBJ2-5 and V is TRBV25-1; 7 nucleotides agree with TRBD2. The CDR3 loop spans 13 amino acids. Unmatched junction bases numbered 5, after V lost 6 bases and J lost 4 bases. The germline V gene has CDR1 MGHDK and CDR2 SYGVNS.

This chain uses TRBV5-8 with TRBJ1-4; weak D call: TRBD1 (6 bases). Germline V gene sequence: CDR1 SGHTS, CDR2 YDEGEE. Trimming removed 4 bases at V and 2 bases at J, with 15 bases between. The CDR3 loop spans 16 amino acids. The CDR3 DNA is TGTGCCAGCAGCCCCAGGGGCACTGGGACTAATGAAAAACTGTTTTTT. Residues: CASSPRGTGTNEKLFF.

The rearrangement uses TRBV27 and TRBJ2-7, with no clear D. The V end lost 6 bases, the J end lost 1 base, and 13 bases lay between the germline ends. Germline V gene lookup returns CDR1 MNHEY and CDR2 SMNVEV (reference sequence). This CDR3 is 14 amino acids long. CDR3 in DNA: TGTGCCAGCAGCCCTCCGTGGCGGTCCTACGAGCAGTACTTC. It encodes CASSPPWRSYEQYF.

This clone showed up just a few times. CDR3 coding DNA: TGCGCCAGCAGCGGAGCAGCAGGGGACTATGGCTACACCTTC. Its translation: CASSGAAGDYGYTF. The V and J genes are TRBV4-1 and TRBJ1-2; weak D call: TRBD1 (6 bases). The germline V gene encodes CDR1 MGHRA and CDR2 YSYEKL. The CDR3 is made up of 14 amino acids. Trimming took 5 bases from V and 3 from J, leaving 13 bases between them.

The V call is TRBV30, the J call TRBJ2-5; 8 bases align to TRBD1. The CDR3 consists of 17 residues. Germline trimming cut 1 base from V and 2 bases from J; bases unmatched to any gene: 12. Germline V gene sequence: CDR1 GTSNPN, CDR2 SVGIG (reference sequence). The CDR3 DNA sequence: TGTGCCTGGAGTGGAACAGGGGGGCTGGGGACTCAAGAGACCCAGTACTTC. Encoded protein: CAWSGTGGLGTQETQYF.

This chain links TRBV30 with TRBJ1-6; possibly TRBD1 for D (6 bases). This CDR3 spans 14 amino acids. V was clipped by 3 bases and J by 10 bases, with 16 bases between them. The germline CDR1 and CDR2 sequences are GTSNPN and SVGIG (reference sequence). CDR3 coding DNA: TGTGCCTGGAGATGGGGGCGAGAAAAATCACCCCTCCACTTT. Its protein product is CAWRWGREKSPLHF.

The chain employs TRBV29-1 and TRBJ2-1; the D gene is possibly TRBD1 (5 bases). Trimming cost V 7 bases and J 1 base, with 14 bases left between them. CDR1 and CDR2 from the germline V gene are SQVTM and ANQGSEA. The CDR3 has 14 residues. This CDR3 is CSADSLGSYNEQFF. CDR3 sequence (DNA): TGCAGCGCCGACAGCTTGGGATCCTACAATGAGCAGTTCTTC.

The rearrangement links TRBV27 to TRBJ2-5; D perhaps matches TRBD2 (5 bases). The CDR3 spans 13 residues. Germline values: CDR1 MNHEY, CDR2 SMNVEV (reference sequence). Trimming pared 10 bases from V and 6 bases from J, leaving 18 bases between. CDR3 DNA: TGTGCCACCCCTAGTCGGGAATTAAAGACCCAGTACTTC. Its protein product is CATPSRELKTQYF.

The rearrangement links TRBV6-4 to TRBJ2-1; TRBD2 aligns across 9 bases. The V gene end was trimmed by 6 bases and the J gene end by 10 bases; junction bases not matched to a gene: 10. CDR1 and CDR2 (germline): MRHNA, SNTAGT. The CDR3 is 14 residues long. CDR3 amino acids: CASSRLAVRSEQFF. The DNA for the CDR3 is TGTGCCAGCAGCCGACTAGCGGTTAGATCAGAGCAGTTCTTC.

V and J are TRBV2 and TRBJ2-5, with D maybe TRBD1 (6 bases). This CDR3 contains 13 residues. Germline V gene sequence: CDR1 SNHLY, CDR2 FYNNEI. Trimming took off 8 bases at V and 2 bases at J, with 12 bases between the two ends. The CDR3 region is CASGQPRQETQYF. Here the CDR3 DNA reads TGTGCCAGCGGACAGCCTCGGCAAGAGACCCAGTACTTC.

The chain employs TRBV18 and TRBJ2-7, with TRBD1 matching 8 bases. CDR3 length equals 13 residues. The germline V gene encodes CDR1 KGHSH and CDR2 LQKENI. V lost 4 bases to trimming and J lost 3 bases; unmatched junction nucleotides: 2. CDR3: CASSRGQDYEQYF. In DNA form, the CDR3 reads TGTGCCAGCTCACGGGGACAGGACTACGAGCAGTACTTC.

The chain uses TRBV28 and TRBJ2-7; 10 bases map to TRBD2. This CDR3 is built from 16 residues. Germline trimming cut 6 bases from V and 0 bases from J; bases unmatched to any gene: 8. The V gene's germline CDR1 is MDHEN and CDR2 SYDVKM. CDR3 sequence reads: CASRPTSGSSSYEQYF. In DNA, the CDR3 is TGTGCCAGCAGGCCGACTAGCGGGTCTAGCTCCTACGAGCAGTACTTC.